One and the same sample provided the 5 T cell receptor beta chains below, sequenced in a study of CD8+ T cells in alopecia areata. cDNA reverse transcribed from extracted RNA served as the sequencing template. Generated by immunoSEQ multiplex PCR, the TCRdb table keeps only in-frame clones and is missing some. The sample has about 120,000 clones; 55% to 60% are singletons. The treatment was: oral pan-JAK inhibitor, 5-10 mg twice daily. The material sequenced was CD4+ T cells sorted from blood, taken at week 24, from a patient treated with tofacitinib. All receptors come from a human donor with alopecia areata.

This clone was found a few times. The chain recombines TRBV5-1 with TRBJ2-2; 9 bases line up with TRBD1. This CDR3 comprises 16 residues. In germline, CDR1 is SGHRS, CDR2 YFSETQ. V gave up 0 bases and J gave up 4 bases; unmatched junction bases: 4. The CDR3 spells CASSLDRGRFTGELFF. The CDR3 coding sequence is TGCGCCAGCAGCTTGGACAGGGGGCGCTTCACCGGGGAGCTGTTTTTT.

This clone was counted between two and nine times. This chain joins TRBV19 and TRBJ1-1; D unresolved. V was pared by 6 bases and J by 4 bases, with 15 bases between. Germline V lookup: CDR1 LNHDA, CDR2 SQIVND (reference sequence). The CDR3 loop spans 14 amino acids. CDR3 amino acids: CASSRRLGVTEAFF. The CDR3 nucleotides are TGTGCCAGTAGCCGGAGGTTAGGCGTCACTGAAGCTTTCTTT.

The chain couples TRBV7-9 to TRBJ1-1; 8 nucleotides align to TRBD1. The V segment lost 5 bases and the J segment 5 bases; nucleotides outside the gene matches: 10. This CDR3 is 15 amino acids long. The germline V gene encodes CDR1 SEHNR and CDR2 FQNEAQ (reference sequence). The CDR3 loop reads CASSLQGAVGTEAFF. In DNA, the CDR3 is TGTGCCAGCAGCCTTCAGGGGGCTGTTGGGACTGAAGCTTTCTTT.

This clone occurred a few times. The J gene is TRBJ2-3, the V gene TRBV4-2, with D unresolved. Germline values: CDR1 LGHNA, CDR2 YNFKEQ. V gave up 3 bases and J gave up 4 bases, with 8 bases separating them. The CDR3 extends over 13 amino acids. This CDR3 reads CASSQAYPDTQYF. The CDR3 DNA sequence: TGTGCCAGCAGCCAGGCCTACCCAGATACGCAGTATTTT.

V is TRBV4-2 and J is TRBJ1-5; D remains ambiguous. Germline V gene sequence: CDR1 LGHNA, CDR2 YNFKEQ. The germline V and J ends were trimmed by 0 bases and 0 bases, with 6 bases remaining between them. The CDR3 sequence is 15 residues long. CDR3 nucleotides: TGTGCCAGCAGCCAAGATTCGGGTAGCAATCAGCCCCAGCATTTT. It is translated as CASSQDSGSNQPQHF.